A single TCR beta chain is shown here with its context. Generated by immunoSEQ multiplex PCR, the TCRdb table keeps only in-frame clones and is missing some. The top ten hold 9.1% of the sample, which has 80,000 or so clones, 88% seen once. Trimming shortened V by 1 base and J by 2 bases, and 7 bases separated the two germline ends. This CDR3 region has 14 residues. The germline gives CDR1 SEHNR, CDR2 FQNEAQ (reference sequence). The data belong to a study of blood T cell repertoires in COVID-19. The specimen sequenced was peripheral blood. The TCR originated in a human donor in a cohort sampled during active COVID-19. The chain couples TRBV7-9 to TRBJ2-3, with D maybe TRBD1 (5 bases). This CDR3 reads CASSLVRDTDTQYF. The CDR3 DNA sequence: TGTGCCAGCAGCTTAGTCAGGGACACAGATACGCAGTATTTT. The full variable domain, with the rest looked up from reference TRBV7-9 and TRBJ2-3, is DTGVSQNPRHKITKRGQNVTFRCDPISEHNRLYWYRQTLGQGPEFLTYFQNEAQLEKSRLLSDRFSAERPKGSFSTLEIQRTEQGDSAMYLCASSLVRDTDTQYFGPGTRLTVL.